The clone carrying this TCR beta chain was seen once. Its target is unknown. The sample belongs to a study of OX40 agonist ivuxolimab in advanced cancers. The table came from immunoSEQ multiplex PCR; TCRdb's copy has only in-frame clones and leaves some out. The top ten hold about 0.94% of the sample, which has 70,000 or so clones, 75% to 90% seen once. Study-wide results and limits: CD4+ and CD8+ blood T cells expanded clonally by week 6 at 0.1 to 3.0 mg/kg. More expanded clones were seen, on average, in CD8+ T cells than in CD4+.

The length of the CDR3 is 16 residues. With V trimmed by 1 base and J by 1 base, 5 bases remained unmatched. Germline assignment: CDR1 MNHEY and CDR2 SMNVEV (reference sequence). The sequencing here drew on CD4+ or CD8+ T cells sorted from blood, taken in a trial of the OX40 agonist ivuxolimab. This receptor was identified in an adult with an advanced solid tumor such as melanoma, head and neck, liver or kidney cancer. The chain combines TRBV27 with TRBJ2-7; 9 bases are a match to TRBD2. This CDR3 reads CASSLLAGVSSYEQYF. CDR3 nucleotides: TGTGCCAGCAGTTTATTAGCGGGAGTAAGTTCCTACGAGCAGTACTTC.